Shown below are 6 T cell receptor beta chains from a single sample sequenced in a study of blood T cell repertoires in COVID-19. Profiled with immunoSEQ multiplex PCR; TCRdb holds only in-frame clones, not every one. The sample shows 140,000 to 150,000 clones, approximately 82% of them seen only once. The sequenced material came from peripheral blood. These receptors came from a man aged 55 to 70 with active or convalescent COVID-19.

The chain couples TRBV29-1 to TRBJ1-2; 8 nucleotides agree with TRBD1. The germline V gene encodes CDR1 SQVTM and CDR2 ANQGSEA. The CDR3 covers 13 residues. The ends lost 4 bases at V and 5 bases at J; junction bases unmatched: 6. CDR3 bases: TGCAGCGTTGCCCAGACAGGGGAATATGGCTACACCTTC. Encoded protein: CSVAQTGEYGYTF.

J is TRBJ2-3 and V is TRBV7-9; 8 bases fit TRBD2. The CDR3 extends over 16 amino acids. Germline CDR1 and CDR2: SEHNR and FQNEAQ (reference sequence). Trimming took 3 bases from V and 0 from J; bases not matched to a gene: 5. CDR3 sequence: CASSFWASGSTDTQYF. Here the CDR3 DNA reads TGTGCCAGCAGCTTCTGGGCTAGCGGGAGCACAGATACGCAGTATTTT.

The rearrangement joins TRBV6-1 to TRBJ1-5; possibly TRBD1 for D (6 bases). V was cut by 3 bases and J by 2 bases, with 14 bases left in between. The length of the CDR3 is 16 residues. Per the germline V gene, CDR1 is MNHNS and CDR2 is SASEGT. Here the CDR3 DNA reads TGTGCCAGCAGTGACCCCACCAGGGGTGGCAATCAGCCCCAGCATTTT. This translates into CASSDPTRGGNQPQHF.

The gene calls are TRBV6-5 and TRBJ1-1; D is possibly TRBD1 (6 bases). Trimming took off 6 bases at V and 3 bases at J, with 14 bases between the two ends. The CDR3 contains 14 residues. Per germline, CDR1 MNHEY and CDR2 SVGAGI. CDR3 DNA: TGTGCCAGCAGACACAGGGAGAAGGACACTGAAGCTTTCTTT. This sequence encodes CASRHREKDTEAFF.

The CDR3 sequence is CASSPRPGASTGELFF. The CDR3 DNA reads TGTGCCAGCAGCCCCAGACCCGGAGCTAGCACCGGGGAGCTGTTTTTT. V gene TRBV3-1 (or the pseudogene TRBV3-2) combines with J gene TRBJ2-2; D gene ambiguous. The CDR3 is 16 residues long. Trimming pared 4 bases from V and 4 bases from J, leaving 16 bases between. The germline V gene encodes CDR1 LGHDT and CDR2 YNNKEL (reference sequence).

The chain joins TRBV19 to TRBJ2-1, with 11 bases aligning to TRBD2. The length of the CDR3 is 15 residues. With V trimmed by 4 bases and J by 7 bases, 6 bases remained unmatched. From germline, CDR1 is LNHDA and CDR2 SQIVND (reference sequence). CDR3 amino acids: CASSRVAGGLNEQFF. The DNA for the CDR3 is TGTGCCAGTAGTAGAGTAGCGGGGGGGCTGAATGAGCAGTTCTTC.